The sequence of this TCR beta chain was determined in a study of technical replicates of blood from a handful of donors (dated by TCRdb to 2017 to 2019). With regard to this clone: The antigen it binds to is not known. No base quality values were provided; no much bigger clone lies one nucleotide off.

Library generation was performed with the immunoSEQ multiplex PCR assay. The table was pulled from immuneACCESS by TCRdb, which kept in-frame rearrangements only. Such tables lose some clones; where checked, under half of the loss comes from unresolved V genes, and the rest has no known cause. This sample is represented by about 81,000 clones; approximately 94% of them were singletons. In total, the top ten clones hold about 0.37% of the sample. Reading from cysteine to phenylalanine, the CDR3 counts 17 amino acids. The only DNA kept is the CDR3, 51 bases in frame from the first base. Germline trimming amounts to 5 bases on V and 1 base on J, with 12 as the count of junction bases outside the gene matches. As encoded in the germline V gene, CDR1 is MDHEN while CDR2 is SYDVKM.

The specimen was T cells isolated from PBMCs. The sequence was collected from a human donor in good health. Recombination linked TRBV28 to TRBJ1-1, and TRBD1 matches 8 of the central bases. The nucleotide sequence reads as follows: TGTGCCAGCAGTCTGTATTCCGGCAGGGGGCAGAACACTGAAGCTTTCTTT. This sequence encodes CASSLYSGRGQNTEAFF.